The rows below give T cell receptor beta chains drawn from one sample of a study of cytomegalovirus exposure and HLA in healthy donors. Measured with immunoSEQ multiplex PCR; TCRdb has only the in-frame clones, and not every one. The table records about 120,000 clones, about 83% of them present only once. Sequenced input: PBMCs. All receptors derive from a woman between 35 and 50 years old in good health and CMV-seropositive. Both conserved end residues are part of each CDR3. D genes are given only for firm matches. Size values are once, few and many counts, or a class for expanded clones, and some rows have none.

clone_size j_call v_call d_call cdr3_aa cdr3_nt
- TRBJ1-6 TRBV6-5 - CAAGNSPLHF TGTGCCGCGGGGAATTCACCCCTCCACTTT
- TRBJ2-1 TRBV4-1 - CASPLWGGPCEQFF TGCGCCAGCCCCCTGTGGGGGGGCCCTTGTGAGCAGTTCTTC
- TRBJ2-3 TRBV7-2 TRBD2 CASSQRTSGRATDTQYF TGTGCCAGCAGCCAGAGGACTAGCGGGAGGGCCACAGATACGCAGTATTTT
- TRBJ2-1 TRBV2 - CASSGKEQFF TGTGCCAGCAGCGGGAAAGAGCAGTTCTTC
few TRBJ2-3 TRBV11-3 - CASSLSSEEDTQYF TGTGCCAGCAGCTTATCGTCAGAGGAGGATACGCAGTATTTT
- TRBJ1-1 TRBV19 TRBD1 CASSTPGQGGTEAFF TGTGCCAGTAGTACCCCGGGACAGGGCGGCACTGAAGCTTTCTTT
- TRBJ2-3 TRBV9 TRBD2 CASSPGLGTDTQYF TGTGCCAGCAGTCCGGGACTAGGCACAGATACGCAGTATTTT
few TRBJ2-2 TRBV9 - CASTKNSGTGELFF TGTGCCAGCACCAAAAATTCAGGAACCGGGGAGCTGTTTTTT
- TRBJ1-4 TRBV6-1 - CASSEGGAGGEKLFF TGTGCCAGCAGTGAAGGTGGGGCAGGAGGGGAAAAACTGTTTTTT
- TRBJ2-1 TRBV7-2 - CASSLGLRNEQFF TGTGCCAGCAGCTTAGGACTAAGGAATGAGCAGTTCTTC
- TRBJ2-1 TRBV9 TRBD2 CASSVVLAGYNEQFF TGTGCCAGCAGCGTAGTTCTAGCGGGGTACAATGAGCAGTTCTTC
- TRBJ2-3 TRBV5-1 TRBD2 CASSLEASGETDTQYF TGCGCCAGCAGCTTGGAAGCTAGCGGGGAGACAGATACGCAGTATTTT
once TRBJ2-2 TRBV25-1 TRBD1 CASSERTGGTGELFF TGTGCCAGCAGTGAAAGGACAGGGGGCACCGGGGAGCTGTTTTTT
- TRBJ1-2 TRBV7-9 - CASSSQDGGRYTF TGTGCCAGCAGCTCACAAGATGGAGGACGCTACACCTTC
- TRBJ2-7 TRBV6-5 - CASSPFWDSYEQYF TGTGCCAGCAGTCCGTTTTGGGACTCCTACGAGCAGTACTTC
- TRBJ2-5 TRBV10-3 TRBD2 CAITAGTSGETQYF TGTGCCATCACCGCCGGGACTAGCGGGGAGACCCAGTACTTC
- TRBJ2-5 TRBV9 TRBD2 CASSVGSSTSGKETQYF TGTGCCAGCAGCGTAGGGTCAAGCACTAGCGGGAAGGAGACCCAGTACTTC
few TRBJ1-3 TRBV30 TRBD1 CAVNRGPGNTIYF TGTGCCGTCAACAGGGGGCCGGGAAACACCATATATTTT
few TRBJ1-4 TRBV6-1 - CASSPGTTTNEKLFF TGTGCCAGCAGTCCCGGGACAACAACTAATGAAAAACTGTTTTTT
- TRBJ2-3 TRBV4-1 TRBD2 CASSQRERGGSTDTQYF TGCGCCAGCAGCCAGAGGGAGCGGGGGGGGAGCACAGATACGCAGTATTTT
- TRBJ1-5 TRBV27 - CASSLRGMPQHF TGTGCCAGCAGTCTGCGGGGCATGCCCCAGCATTTT
- TRBJ2-7 TRBV18 TRBD2 CASSPRLAGVVYEQYF TGTGCCAGCTCACCCCGACTAGCGGGAGTAGTCTACGAGCAGTACTTC
- TRBJ1-1 TRBV19 - CASSNSGLTEAFF TGTGCCAGTAGTAACTCCGGTCTTACCGAAGCTTTCTTT
- TRBJ1-6 TRBV4-1 TRBD1 CASTDLLGQGRNSPLHF TGCGCCAGCACCGACCTTCTAGGACAGGGGCGTAATTCACCCCTCCACTTT
- TRBJ2-5 TRBV4-3 TRBD1 CASSSGTGVETQYF TGCGCCAGCAGCTCCGGGACAGGGGTCGAGACCCAGTACTTC
- TRBJ1-5 TRBV19 - CASCPAGGNQPQHF TGTGCCAGTTGCCCGGCAGGGGGCAATCAGCCCCAGCATTTT
- TRBJ1-5 TRBV19 TRBD1 CASTRDRGIQPQHF TGTGCCAGTACCCGGGACAGGGGTATCCAGCCCCAGCATTTT
- TRBJ1-3 TRBV6-5 TRBD1 CASSYSGQGNTIYF TGTGCCAGCAGTTACTCGGGACAGGGAAACACCATATATTTT
- TRBJ2-1 TRBV30 TRBD1 CAWSVAGTGRNEQFF TGTGCCTGGAGTGTGGCCGGGACAGGACGGAATGAGCAGTTCTTC
- TRBJ2-7 TRBV6-5 - CASRTRYEQYF TGTGCCAGCCGCACCCGGTACGAGCAGTACTTC
once TRBJ2-7 TRBV11-2 TRBD2 CASSQPSGRSGYEQYF TGTGCCAGCAGCCAACCTAGCGGGAGGTCAGGCTACGAGCAGTACTTC
- TRBJ1-1 TRBV6-5 - CASSYSPGEGEAFF TGTGCCAGCAGTTACTCGCCGGGTGAAGGTGAAGCTTTCTTT